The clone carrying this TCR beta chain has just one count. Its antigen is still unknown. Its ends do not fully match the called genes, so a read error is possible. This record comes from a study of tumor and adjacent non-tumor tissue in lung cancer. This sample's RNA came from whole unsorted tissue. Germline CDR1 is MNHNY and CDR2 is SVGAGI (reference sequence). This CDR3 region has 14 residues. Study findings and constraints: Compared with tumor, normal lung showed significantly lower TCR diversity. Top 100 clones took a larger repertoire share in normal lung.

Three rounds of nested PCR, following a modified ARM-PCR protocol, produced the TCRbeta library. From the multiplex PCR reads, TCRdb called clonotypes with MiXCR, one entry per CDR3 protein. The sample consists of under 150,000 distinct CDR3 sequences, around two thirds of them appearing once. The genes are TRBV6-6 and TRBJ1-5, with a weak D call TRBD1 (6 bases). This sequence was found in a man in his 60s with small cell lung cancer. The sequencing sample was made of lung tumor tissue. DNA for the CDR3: TGTGCAAGCAGTTCCTTTGGGGGGCTTCAGCCCCAGCATTTT. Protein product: CASSSFGGLQPQHF.